The rows below give T cell receptor beta chains drawn from one sample of a study of blood T cell repertoires in COVID-19. Assay: immunoSEQ multiplex PCR; the TCRdb copy retains only in-frame clones and omits some. The sample holds 45,000 to 50,000 clones, 86% seen once. Sequencing was done on a sample of peripheral blood. The receptors come from a human donor in a cohort sampled during active COVID-19. The CDR3 runs from the conserved cysteine through the conserved F or W. Fields, in order: J gene, V gene, D gene, clone size, CDR3 protein, CDR3 DNA. D genes are given only for firm matches. Clone sizes are given selectively: once, few, many, or a class where the clone is expanded.

>TRBJ1-6|TRBV5-6|TRBD1|-
CASSLVAGQLISPLHF
TGTGCCAGCAGCTTGGTGGCGGGACAGCTAATTTCACCCCTCCACTTT
>TRBJ1-1|TRBV19|TRBD1|-
CASMGRGQGRMNTEAFF
TGTGCCAGTATGGGGCGAGGACAGGGGAGAATGAACACTGAAGCTTTCTTT
>TRBJ2-6|TRBV5-1|-|-
CASSFGRAGANVLTF
TGCGCCAGCAGCTTCGGCAGGGCCGGGGCCAACGTCCTGACTTTC
>TRBJ2-6|TRBV28|-|-
CASRPTDAGANVLTF
TGTGCCAGCAGACCCACAGACGCTGGGGCCAACGTCCTGACTTTC
>TRBJ1-2|TRBV19|TRBD1|-
CASSIVRGREDGYTF
TGTGCCAGTAGTATAGTCAGGGGGCGTGAAGATGGCTACACCTTC
>TRBJ2-1|TRBV7-3|-|-
CASSLKGGQGLRNEQFF
TGTGCCAGCAGCTTAAAGGGTGGGCAGGGATTGAGAAATGAGCAGTTCTTC
>TRBJ2-5|TRBV7-9|-|many
CASSSGVETQYF
TGTGCCAGCAGCTCAGGGGTAGAGACCCAGTACTTC
>TRBJ2-1|TRBV6-5|TRBD2|-
CASTPPAGGFDEQFF
TGTGCCAGCACCCCCCCAGCGGGGGGGTTCGATGAGCAGTTCTTC
>TRBJ2-7|TRBV18|-|-
CASSPLQGAEHEQYF
TGTGCCAGCTCACCTTTACAGGGAGCAGAGCACGAGCAGTACTTC
>TRBJ2-1|TRBV28|-|-
CASKAKVGGLRYNEQFF
TGTGCCAGCAAGGCGAAAGTCGGGGGGCTCCGTTACAATGAGCAGTTCTTC
>TRBJ2-3|TRBV5-1|TRBD1|-
CASSLAPGQGDTQYF
TGCGCCAGCAGCTTGGCCCCAGGACAGGGCGATACGCAGTATTTT
>TRBJ2-5|TRBV6-5|-|-
CAIRTGRGFQETQYF
TGTGCCATAAGGACAGGGAGGGGGTTCCAAGAGACCCAGTACTTC
>TRBJ1-3|TRBV5-5|-|-
CASAGYGNTIYF
TGTGCCAGCGCAGGGTACGGAAACACCATATATTTT
>TRBJ2-7|TRBV14|TRBD2|once
CASSQEALAIPYEQYF
TGTGCCAGCAGCCAAGAGGCACTAGCGATCCCCTACGAGCAGTACTTC
>TRBJ2-1|TRBV3-1/TRBV3-2|TRBD2|-
CASSPWGLAGGLDEQFF
TGTGCCAGCAGCCCGTGGGGACTAGCGGGGGGTCTCGATGAGCAGTTCTTC
>TRBJ2-3|TRBV10-2|TRBD1|-
CASSESTGTEYTDTQYF
TGCGCCAGCAGTGAGTCAACGGGGACAGAGTACACAGATACGCAGTATTTT
>TRBJ2-7|TRBV21-1|-|-
CASSKRQGSPYEQYF
TGTGCCAGCAGCAAAAGACAGGGGAGCCCCTACGAGCAGTACTTC
>TRBJ1-2|TRBV6-1|-|once
CASSERAFRGILYGYTF
TGTGCCAGCAGTGAAAGGGCCTTCAGGGGAATCCTCTATGGCTACACCTTC
>TRBJ1-1|TRBV2|TRBD1|-
CASLRQGSTEAFF
TGTGCCAGCCTCAGACAGGGGAGCACTGAAGCTTTCTTT
>TRBJ1-3|TRBV7-6|-|-
CASGGAGNTIYF
TGTGCCAGCGGGGGGGCTGGAAACACCATATATTTT
>TRBJ2-7|TRBV27|TRBD2|-
CASSLSPAGVSYEQYF
TGTGCCAGCAGTTTATCTCCAGCGGGGGTATCCTACGAGCAGTACTTC
>TRBJ2-1|TRBV13|TRBD2|-
CASSFPPRTSGGSRDEQFF
TGTGCCAGCAGCTTCCCTCCTCGGACTAGCGGGGGGTCAAGAGATGAGCAGTTCTTC
>TRBJ2-2|TRBV9|-|-
CASSVDLGPGELFF
TGTGCCAGCAGCGTAGATCTAGGCCCCGGGGAGCTGTTTTTT
>TRBJ2-5|TRBV3-1/TRBV3-2|TRBD2|-
CASSQGGLAGSETQYF
TGTGCCAGCAGCCAAGGCGGACTAGCGGGGTCTGAGACCCAGTACTTC
>TRBJ1-2|TRBV9|TRBD1|-
CASSVVTGAGGYTF
TGTGCCAGCAGCGTAGTGACAGGGGCGGGAGGCTACACCTTC
>TRBJ2-7|TRBV7-9|TRBD1|-
CASSTKTGGSRNYEQYF
TGTGCCAGCAGCACGAAGACAGGGGGATCCCGAAACTACGAGCAGTACTTC
>TRBJ2-1|TRBV3-1/TRBV3-2|-|-
CASSRQTGVDEQFF
TGTGCCAGCAGTCGACAAACGGGGGTCGATGAGCAGTTCTTC
>TRBJ1-4|TRBV5-1|-|-
CASSLARQGSGEKLFF
TGCGCCAGCAGCTTGGCCAGACAAGGATCAGGGGAAAAACTGTTTTTT
>TRBJ1-4|TRBV5-1|TRBD1|once
CASSPDRAFEKLFF
TGCGCCAGCAGCCCCGACAGGGCATTTGAAAAACTGTTTTTT
>TRBJ2-1|TRBV19|TRBD2|-
CASSIDLPTSSGGAGEQFF
TGTGCCAGTAGTATAGATCTTCCAACTTCTAGCGGGGGGGCGGGTGAGCAGTTCTTC
>TRBJ2-5|TRBV11-1|TRBD2|-
CASSSLGLSGETQYF
TGTGCCAGCAGCTCCCTTGGACTTAGCGGGGAGACCCAGTACTTC
>TRBJ2-1|TRBV6-5|-|-
CASSGGRDWGEQFF
TGTGCCAGCAGCGGGGGTCGTGACTGGGGTGAGCAGTTCTTC
>TRBJ2-2|TRBV5-6|-|-
CASSRLVTGELFF
TGTGCCAGCAGCCGACTAGTGACCGGGGAGCTGTTTTTT
>TRBJ2-7|TRBV11-2|TRBD2|-
CASSPYGGAYEQYF
TGTGCCAGCAGCCCTTACGGGGGGGCGTACGAGCAGTACTTC
>TRBJ1-2|TRBV10-2|-|-
CASSDGDGLYGYTF
TGCGCCAGCAGTGATGGTGACGGACTCTATGGCTACACCTTC
>TRBJ2-2|TRBV29-1|TRBD2|once
CLPGLTNTGELFF
TGCCTACCGGGACTAACGAACACCGGGGAGCTGTTTTTT
>TRBJ2-5|TRBV15|-|-
CATSRGQLQETQYF
TGTGCCACCAGCAGAGGACAGCTCCAAGAGACCCAGTACTTC